The next 15 T cell receptor beta chains were all read from a single sample in a study of blood T cell repertoires in COVID-19. Profiled with immunoSEQ multiplex PCR; TCRdb holds only in-frame clones, not every one. The data hold under 200,000 clones, with less than 85% observed a single time. Sequencing was done on a sample of PBMCs or T cells enriched from blood (not recorded which). All receptors come from a woman aged 50 to 65 who had recovered from COVID-19.

The chain employs TRBV11-2 and TRBJ2-2; D might be TRBD2 (5 bases). V dropped 1 base and J dropped 8 bases, with 17 bases sitting between them. CDR3 size: 16 residues. Germline V CDR1 and CDR2: SGHAT, FQNNGV. The CDR3 sequence: CASSLGLAVPEGELFF. The DNA of the CDR3 is TGTGCCAGCAGCTTAGGTCTAGCTGTACCGGAAGGGGAGCTGTTTTTT.

This chain uses TRBV6-5 with TRBJ2-1; the D is unclear. The germline V gene encodes CDR1 MNHEY and CDR2 SVGAGI. Trimming shortened V by 7 bases and J by 4 bases, and 8 bases separated the two germline ends. There are 12 residues in the CDR3. The CDR3 reads CASMSHYNEQFF. For the CDR3, the DNA is TGTGCCAGCATGAGCCATTACAATGAGCAGTTCTTC.

The CDR3 spells CASSLGTGYGRAFF. In DNA form, the CDR3 reads TGTGCCAGCAGTCTTGGGACAGGATATGGGAGGGCTTTCTTT. The chain combines TRBV28 with TRBJ1-1; 8 nucleotides line up with TRBD1. This CDR3 spans 14 amino acids. Looked up from germline, CDR1 is MDHEN and CDR2 is SYDVKM. Losses at the gene ends were 5 bases for V and 11 bases for J; bases not matched to a gene: 13.

This clone has only a few counts. The chain recombines TRBV3-1 (or the pseudogene TRBV3-2) with TRBJ2-3; 11 bases align to TRBD2. This CDR3 spans 18 amino acids. The trim removed 4 bases at V and 4 bases at J, leaving 13 bases unmatched. The V gene's germline CDR1 is LGHDT and CDR2 YNNKEL (reference sequence). CDR3 sequence (DNA): TGTGCCAGCAGCCGGCTAGCGGGAGGCATAAAGGGTGCAGATACGCAGTATTTT. This translates into CASSRLAGGIKGADTQYF.

The genes are TRBV28 and TRBJ2-6; no reliable D call. This CDR3 comprises 17 residues. The V gene lost 4 bases and the J gene lost 3 bases, with 16 bases spanning the gap. Germline V gives CDR1 MDHEN, CDR2 SYDVKM. The CDR3 protein is CASSSFGSGYGANVLTF. CDR3 nucleotides: TGTGCCAGCAGTTCTTTCGGGTCTGGCTATGGGGCCAACGTCCTGACTTTC.

The chain employs TRBV28 and TRBJ1-5; weak D call: TRBD1 (5 bases). CDR1 MDHEN and CDR2 SYDVKM come from the germline V gene. Trimming cost V 6 bases and J 5 bases, with 11 bases left between them. The CDR3 extends over 13 amino acids. DNA for the CDR3: TGTGCCAGCAGGGAACCGGGGGATCAGCCCCAGCATTTT. This gives the protein CASREPGDQPQHF.

This rearrangement joins TRBV12-5 to TRBJ1-4, with 8 bases identical to TRBD1. The CDR3 is 14 residues long. Germline CDR1 LGHNT, CDR2 FRNRAP. With V trimmed by 6 bases and J by 4 bases, 4 bases remained unmatched. The CDR3 here is CASGPGGRNEKLFF. CDR3 bases: TGTGCTAGTGGGCCAGGGGGCCGTAATGAAAAACTGTTTTTT.

This clone was seen just once. The J gene is TRBJ1-2, the V gene TRBV28; TRBD1 aligns across 7 bases. The CDR3 length is 14 residues. CDR1 and CDR2 (germline): MDHEN, SYDVKM. With 6 bases clipped from V and 5 bases from J, the junction kept 9 bases outside the gene matches. The CDR3 region is CASRTSEGAYGYTF. The CDR3 DNA sequence: TGTGCCAGCAGAACCTCAGAGGGGGCGTATGGCTACACCTTC.

The chain's CDR3 is CASSLAFRGLQETQYF. CDR3 DNA sequence: TGTGCCAGCAGCTTAGCGTTTCGGGGACTACAAGAGACCCAGTACTTC. The chain carries TRBV7-9 and TRBJ2-5; the match to TRBD2 covers 7 bases. The CDR3 contains 16 residues. Germline CDR1 reads SEHNR; CDR2 reads FQNEAQ (reference sequence). V was pared by 0 bases and J by 2 bases, with 6 bases of the junction left unmatched.

V and J are TRBV6-5 and TRBJ1-5; D may be TRBD1 (5 bases). Germline V CDR1 and CDR2: MNHEY, SVGAGI. The CDR3 covers 13 residues. Trimming removed 6 bases at V and 4 bases at J, with 10 bases between. CDR3 protein: CASRTQENQPQHF. Written as DNA, the CDR3 is TGTGCCAGCAGGACACAGGAGAATCAGCCCCAGCATTTT.

The chain uses TRBV5-6 and TRBJ1-2, with TRBD1 identical over 10 bases. This CDR3 is built from 15 residues. CDR1 is SGHDT, CDR2 YYEEEE, per germline. The trim removed 4 bases at V and 5 bases at J, leaving 8 bases unmatched. CDR3: CASSNGTGAYYGYTF. As DNA, the CDR3 is TGTGCCAGCAGCAACGGGACAGGGGCTTATTATGGCTACACCTTC.

The rearrangement uses TRBV9 and TRBJ1-5, with 9 bases matching TRBD1. Trimming removed 7 bases from V and 7 bases from J; junction bases left unmatched: 9. The CDR3 covers 14 residues. Germline-derived CDR1 and CDR2 are SGDLS and YYNGEE. CDR3 in DNA: TGTGCCAGCGGATGGGGACAGGGAGACCAGCCCCAGCATTTT. This codes for CASGWGQGDQPQHF.

The genes are TRBV5-4 and TRBJ1-4; D perhaps matches TRBD1 (5 bases). Germline V gene data show CDR1 as SGHNT and CDR2 as YYREEE (reference sequence). V was trimmed by 4 bases and J by 0 bases, leaving 16 bases between them. CDR3 size: 17 residues. The CDR3 sequence is CASSLTAGGATNEKLFF. Written as DNA, the CDR3 is TGTGCCAGCAGCCTGACCGCCGGGGGTGCAACTAATGAAAAACTGTTTTTT.

This clone occurred a few times. The genes are TRBV11-2 and TRBJ1-2; D is undetermined. CDR1 SGHAT and CDR2 FQNNGV come from the germline V gene. The CDR3 contains 12 residues. V dropped 1 base and J dropped 5 bases, with 5 bases sitting between them. The CDR3 nucleotides read TGTGCCAGCAGCTTAGGCAGATATGGCTACACCTTC. It is translated as CASSLGRYGYTF. Full variable domain (outside the CDR3, taken from reference TRBV11-2 and TRBJ1-2): EAGVAQSPRYKIIEKRQSVAFWCNPISGHATLYWYQQILGQGPKLLIQFQNNGVVDDSQLPKDRFSAERLKGVDSTLKIQPAKLEDSAVYLCASSLGRYGYTFGSGTRLTVV.

CDR3 region: CASGIAGGTGELFF. Here the CDR3 DNA reads TGCGCCAGCGGTATAGCGGGAGGCACCGGGGAGCTGTTTTTT. The chain employs TRBV10-1 and TRBJ2-2; 10 bases line up with TRBD2. V was clipped by 8 bases and J by 4 bases; unmatched bases: 4. Per germline, CDR1 WNHNN and CDR2 SYGVQD (reference sequence). The CDR3 consists of 14 residues.